Each of the 18 T cell receptor beta chains below was sequenced from the same sample in a study of T cells in Graves' hyperthyroidism and ophthalmopathy. Regions amplified from RNA transcripts were the TCR beta CDR3 regions. HTBI primers were employed in a first-round RT-PCR of the TCR CDR3. Via MiXCR, TCRdb re-called the multiplex PCR reads, giving one row per CDR3 protein. The table shows around 520,000 distinct CDR3 sequences, with roughly a quarter occurring only once. The sequenced sample was blood. The source of these receptors is a woman in her twenties or thirties with Graves' ophthalmopathy.

This clonotype was counted many times. V usage is TRBV11-2 and J usage is TRBJ2-2; the D is unclear. The CDR3 has 13 amino acids. Germline V gene sequence: CDR1 SGHAT, CDR2 FQNNGV. V lost 2 bases, J lost 2 bases, and 3 bases lay in between. CDR3 in amino acids: CASSLLNTGELFF. CDR3 sequence (DNA): TGTGCCAGCAGCTTACTTAACACCGGGGAGCTGTTTTTT.

This clonotype was found many times. The chain joins TRBV27 to TRBJ2-7; no clear D. Per the germline V gene, CDR1 is MNHEY and CDR2 is SMNVEV (reference sequence). This CDR3 contains 14 residues. Trimming removed 0 bases from V and 6 bases from J, with 12 bases in between. The CDR3 is CASSLSNSPSEQYF. In nucleotides, the CDR3 is TGTGCCAGCAGTTTATCTAACAGCCCTTCCGAGCAGTACTTC.

In its sample, this clonotype was seen many times. The chain is built from TRBV15 and TRBJ2-2, with 8 positions matching TRBD2. This CDR3 spans 15 amino acids. The V gene's germline CDR1 is LNHNV and CDR2 YYDKDF (reference sequence). With 0 bases clipped from V and 4 bases from J, the junction kept 1 base outside the gene matches. Written as DNA, the CDR3 is TGTGCCACCAGCAGAGACCGGGGGGGCACCGGGGAGCTGTTTTTT. This encodes CATSRDRGGTGELFF.

The DNA for the CDR3 is TGTGCCAGCAGGGCGGGGACTCGGCGCTCCTACGAGCAGTACTTC. Amino acid sequence: CASRAGTRRSYEQYF. The V gene is TRBV2, the J gene TRBJ2-7, with D tentatively TRBD2 (6 bases). V was shortened by 6 bases and J by 0 bases, with 15 bases between the two germline ends. From germline, CDR1 is SNHLY and CDR2 FYNNEI. There are 15 residues in the CDR3.

V usage is TRBV6-1 and J usage is TRBJ2-7; the D is unclear. With 7 bases removed from V and 6 bases from J, the gap between germline ends came to 16 bases. The CDR3 loop spans 13 amino acids. Germline assignment: CDR1 MNHNS and CDR2 SASEGT. CDR3 loop: CASTLEVFGEQYF. The CDR3 DNA follows: TGTGCCAGCACCCTAGAAGTATTCGGCGAGCAGTACTTC.

The rearrangement joins TRBV28 to TRBJ2-7, with a possible D match to TRBD2 (5 bases). This CDR3 comprises 15 residues. The germline V gene has CDR1 MDHEN and CDR2 SYDVKM. V lost 1 base, J lost 0 bases, and 10 bases lay in between. The CDR3 here is CASSLSADSSYEQYF. In DNA form, the CDR3 reads TGTGCCAGCAGTTTATCTGCGGACTCCTCCTACGAGCAGTACTTC.

This clonotype was seen at least ten times. The chain recombines TRBV20-1 with TRBJ1-1, with a weak D call TRBD1 (5 bases). CDR3 size: 12 residues. The V gene lost 2 bases and the J gene lost 7 bases, with 11 bases spanning the gap. Per germline, CDR1 DFQATT and CDR2 SNEGSKA (reference sequence). CDR3 bases: TGCAGTGCTAGACGCAGGGAGAGTGAAGCTTTCTTT. This sequence encodes CSARRRESEAFF.

This clonotype was seen many times. This chain connects TRBV29-1 to TRBJ2-7, with D unresolved. The CDR3 length is 13 residues. The germline CDR1 and CDR2 sequences are SQVTM and ANQGSEA. Between the trimmed V and J ends, which lost 4 bases and 1 base, there was a span of 11 bases. The CDR3 spells CSVGPDLSYEQYF. In nucleotides, the CDR3 is TGCAGCGTTGGCCCCGACCTTTCCTACGAGCAGTACTTC.

This chain uses TRBV2 with TRBJ1-6; weak D call: TRBD1 (5 bases). CDR1 SNHLY and CDR2 FYNNEI come from the germline V gene. Trimming cost V 6 bases and J 10 bases, with 19 bases left between them. This CDR3 is built from 15 residues. For the CDR3, the DNA is TGTGCCAGCAGGGTATGGGACGGGTCTGACTCACCCCTCCACTTT. It yields the protein CASRVWDGSDSPLHF.

This clonotype was detected ten times or more. The chain combines TRBV19 with TRBJ1-1; 7 nucleotides match TRBD1. The CDR3 covers 15 residues. After removal of 5 bases from V and 4 bases from J, the junction contained 10 bases not matched to a gene. Germline CDR1 and CDR2: LNHDA and SQIVND (reference sequence). This CDR3 is CASSLPPGGGTEAFF. The CDR3 nucleotides read TGTGCCAGTAGTCTCCCCCCAGGGGGTGGCACTGAAGCTTTCTTT.

The gene calls are TRBV24-1 and TRBJ1-2; the D gene is possibly TRBD1 (5 bases). V was shortened by 4 bases and J by 5 bases, with 16 bases between the two germline ends. Germline assignment: CDR1 KGHDR and CDR2 SFDVKD. CDR3 size: 15 residues. Here the CDR3 DNA reads TGTGCCACCAGTGAGCCCGGGGCCACCTTGTATGGCTACACCTTC. This sequence encodes CATSEPGATLYGYTF.

This clonotype has at least ten counts. The chain combines TRBV6-5 with TRBJ2-7; 8 positions match TRBD2. V was clipped by 9 bases and J by 2 bases; unmatched bases: 12. The CDR3 spans 15 residues. Germline V gene data show CDR1 as MNHEY and CDR2 as SVGAGI. The CDR3 region is CASCRGRGETYEQYF. The DNA of the CDR3 is TGTGCCAGTTGCCGGGGGCGGGGGGAAACCTACGAGCAGTACTTC.

A few counts support this clonotype. A much larger clone differs from this one at a single base, so this may be a read error. The CDR3 region is CATGGGGEETKYF. The CDR3 coding sequence is TGTGCCACCGGGGGCGGGGGGGAAGAGACCAAGTACTTC. This chain connects TRBV28 to TRBJ2-5; 9 bases fit TRBD2. The V gene's germline CDR1 is MDHEN and CDR2 SYDVKM. The CDR3 totals 13 residues.

Of note for this clonotype: Possible read error: a much larger clone is one base away. V is TRBV7-2 and J is TRBJ1-1; D is uncertain. This CDR3 contains 13 residues. Germline assignment: CDR1 SGHTA and CDR2 FQGNSA. This CDR3 is CASSNRLNTEACF. The CDR3 DNA is TGTGCCAGCAGCAATCGCCTGAACACTGAAGCTTGCTTT. The full variable domain, in which reference TRBV7-2 and TRBJ1-1 provide the parts outside the CDR3, is GAGVSQSPSNKVTEKGKDVELRCDPISGHTALYWYRQSLGQGLEFLIYFQGNSAPDKSGLPSDRFSAERTGGSVSTLTIQRTQQEDSAVYLCASSNRLNTEACFGQGTRLTVV.

This chain links TRBV28 with TRBJ2-7; tentatively, D is TRBD2 (5 bases). Per the germline V gene, CDR1 is MDHEN and CDR2 is SYDVKM. Between the trimmed V and J ends, which lost 8 bases and 0 bases, there was a span of 14 bases. There are 14 residues in the CDR3. The CDR3: CASFGGPFSYEQYF. DNA for the CDR3: TGTGCCAGCTTTGGAGGCCCCTTCTCCTACGAGCAGTACTTC.

This clonotype appeared many times. The chain has TRBV7-2 and TRBJ1-5; 7 bases match TRBD1. Germline CDR1 SGHTA, CDR2 FQGNSA. The V gene end was trimmed by 4 bases and the J gene end by 2 bases; junction bases not matched to a gene: 5. This CDR3 spans 15 amino acids. This CDR3 reads CASSSRTGRNQPQHF. Written as DNA, the CDR3 is TGTGCCAGCAGCTCACGGACAGGTCGCAATCAGCCCCAGCATTTT.

This clonotype was counted many times. V and J are TRBV7-9 and TRBJ2-7, with D possibly being TRBD1 (6 bases). The V and J ends lost 5 bases and 3 bases respectively, with 17 bases between them. The CDR3 spans 15 residues. In germline, CDR1 is SEHNR, CDR2 FQNEAQ (reference sequence). CDR3 nucleotides: TGTGCCAGCAGCGCTTCACCGGACAGATTCTACGAGCAGTACTTC. Protein: CASSASPDRFYEQYF.

This clonotype was picked up many times. The V and J genes are TRBV6-5 and TRBJ1-2; D is perhaps TRBD1 (5 bases). Germline CDR1 and CDR2: MNHEY and SVGAGI. CDR3 length equals 14 residues. V was cut by 7 bases and J by 8 bases, with 20 bases left in between. Here the CDR3 reads CASMRGGQVNGYTF. The CDR3 DNA follows: TGTGCCAGCATGCGGGGGGGTCAGGTGAACGGCTACACCTTC.